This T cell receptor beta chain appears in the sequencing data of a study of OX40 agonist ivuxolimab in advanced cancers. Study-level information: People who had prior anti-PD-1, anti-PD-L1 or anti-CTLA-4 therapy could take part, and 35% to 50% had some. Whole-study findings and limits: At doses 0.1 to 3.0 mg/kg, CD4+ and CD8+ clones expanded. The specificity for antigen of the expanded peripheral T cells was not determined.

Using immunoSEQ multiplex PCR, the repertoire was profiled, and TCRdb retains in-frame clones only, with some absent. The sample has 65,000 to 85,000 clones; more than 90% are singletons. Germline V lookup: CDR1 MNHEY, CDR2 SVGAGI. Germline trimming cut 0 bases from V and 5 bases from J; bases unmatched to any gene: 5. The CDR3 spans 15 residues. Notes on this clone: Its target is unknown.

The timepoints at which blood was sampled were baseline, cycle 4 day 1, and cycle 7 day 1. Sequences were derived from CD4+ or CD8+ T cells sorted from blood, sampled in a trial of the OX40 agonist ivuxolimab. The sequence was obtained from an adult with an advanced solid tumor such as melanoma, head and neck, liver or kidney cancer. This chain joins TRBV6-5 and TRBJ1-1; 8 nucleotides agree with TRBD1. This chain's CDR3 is CASSYSHDRGTEAFF. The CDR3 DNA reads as TGTGCCAGCAGTTACTCTCACGACAGGGGAACTGAAGCTTTCTTT.